This TCR beta chain comes out of a study of blood T cell repertoires in COVID-19. Background on the study: The study drew acute and convalescent COVID-19 samples from the United States, Italy and Spain. T cells, B-cell-depleted T cells, or PBMCs provided the cDNA or gDNA that served as material.

Assignments of participants to cohorts depended upon their own reported clinical history. Original handling: Reference gene primer amplification gave estimated nucleated cell counts. Profiling relied on immunoSEQ multiplex PCR, and the TCRdb table lists in-frame clones only, not all of them. V and J calls plus clone size are reproduced from that table; the DNA served to infer D and trimming. The sample has almost 500,000 clones, approximately 91% seen once; the top ten hold 8.3%. Germline assignment: CDR1 SGHNT and CDR2 YYREEE (reference sequence). The CDR3 is 14 residues long. The V gene end was trimmed by 3 bases and the J gene end by 6 bases; junction bases not matched to a gene: 6.

The TCR comes from a woman aged 55-70 years who had recovered from COVID-19. Sequenced sample: PBMCs or T cells enriched from blood (not recorded which). The rearrangement joins TRBV5-4 to TRBJ2-3, with TRBD2 matching 8 bases. The CDR3 protein is CASSSGGAEDTQYF. The CDR3 coding sequence is TGTGCCAGCAGCTCCGGGGGGGCTGAGGATACGCAGTATTTT.